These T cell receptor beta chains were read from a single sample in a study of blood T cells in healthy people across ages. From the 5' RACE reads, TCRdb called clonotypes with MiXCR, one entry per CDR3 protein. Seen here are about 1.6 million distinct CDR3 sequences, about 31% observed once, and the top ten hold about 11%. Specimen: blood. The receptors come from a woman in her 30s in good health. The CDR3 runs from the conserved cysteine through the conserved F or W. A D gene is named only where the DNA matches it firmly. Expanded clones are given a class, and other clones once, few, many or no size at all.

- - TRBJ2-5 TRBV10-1 CVSSESMGRETQYF TGCGTCAGCAGTGAGTCGATGGGGCGAGAGACCCAGTACTTC
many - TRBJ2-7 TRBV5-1 CASSLDHSGLSYEQYF TGCGCCAGCAGCTTAGATCACTCGGGCCTCTCCTACGAGCAGTACTTC
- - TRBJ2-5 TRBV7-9 CASSPRALGSGRRYDETQYF TGTGCCAGCAGCCCCCGGGCCCTGGGTAGCGGCAGGCGGTACGATGAGACCCAGTACTTC
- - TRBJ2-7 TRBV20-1 CSARARETLSYEQYF TGCAGTGCTAGGGCGAGAGAGACCCTCTCCTACGAGCAGTACTTC
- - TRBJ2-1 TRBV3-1 CASSQGRVYEQFF TGTGCCAGCAGCCAAGGTAGGGTTTATGAGCAGTTCTTC
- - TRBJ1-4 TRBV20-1 CSARGGGTVDEKLFF TGCAGTGCTAGAGGTGGGGGTACGGTCGATGAAAAACTGTTTTTT
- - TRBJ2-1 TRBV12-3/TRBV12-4 CASSLREVTAHGIEQFF TGTGCCAGCAGTTTAAGGGAGGTGACAGCCCACGGGATTGAGCAGTTCTTC
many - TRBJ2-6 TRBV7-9 CASSSGGDSGANVLTF TGTGCCAGCAGCTCCGGAGGAGACTCTGGGGCCAACGTCCTGACTTTC
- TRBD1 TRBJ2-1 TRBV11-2 CASSFLGTGGNEQFF TGTGCCAGCAGCTTCCTCGGGACAGGGGGCAATGAGCAGTTCTTC
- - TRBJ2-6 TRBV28 CASSFWTGANVLTF TGTGCCAGCAGCTTCTGGACCGGGGCCAACGTCCTGACTTTC
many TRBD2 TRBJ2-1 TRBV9 CASSVGLAGYNEQFF TGTGCCAGCAGCGTAGGACTAGCGGGGTATAATGAGCAGTTCTTC
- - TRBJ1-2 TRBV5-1 CASSPSAGTANYGYTF TGCGCCAGCAGCCCTTCGGCCGGGACCGCTAACTATGGCTACACCTTC
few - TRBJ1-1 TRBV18 CASSPAVNTEAFF TGTGCCAGCTCACCAGCGGTGAACACTGAAGCTTTCTTT
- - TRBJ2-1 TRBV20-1 CSARSDYPSSYNEQFF TGCAGTGCTAGATCCGACTACCCGAGCTCCTACAATGAGCAGTTCTTC
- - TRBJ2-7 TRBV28 CASSKDYSYEQYF TGTGCCAGCAGTAAGGATTACTCCTACGAGCAGTACTTC
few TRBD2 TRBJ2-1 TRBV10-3 CAISEPPGGGRNEQFF TGTGCCATCAGTGAGCCCCCGGGAGGGGGACGCAATGAGCAGTTCTTC
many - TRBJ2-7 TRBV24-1 CATSGGVRYEQYF TGTGCCACCAGTGGGGGGGTTCGCTACGAGCAGTACTTC
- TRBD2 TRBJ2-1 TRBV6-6 CASSSSAGGGNEQFF TGTGCCAGCAGTTCCTCCGCCGGCGGGGGCAATGAGCAGTTCTTC
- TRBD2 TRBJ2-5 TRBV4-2 CASSQDRASGRYKQYF TGTGCCAGCAGCCAAGATAGAGCTAGCGGGAGATATAAGCAGTACTTC
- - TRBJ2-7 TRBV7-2 CASSPGAVSSYEQYF TGTGCCAGCAGCCCGGGAGCGGTGAGCTCCTACGAGCAGTACTTC
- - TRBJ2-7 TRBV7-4 CASSPDSESVYEQYF TGTGCCAGCAGCCCGGACTCTGAGAGCGTCTACGAGCAGTACTTC
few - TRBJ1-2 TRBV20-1 CSASFEGAAYGYTF TGCAGTGCTTCCTTCGAGGGTGCGGCCTATGGCTACACCTTC
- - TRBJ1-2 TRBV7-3 CASSPTGGVDGYIF TGTGCCAGCAGTCCTACGGGGGGCGTGGATGGCTACATCTTC
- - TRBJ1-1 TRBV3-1 CASSQGWTQGTEAFF TGTGCCAGCAGCCAAGGATGGACCCAAGGCACTGAAGCTTTCTTT
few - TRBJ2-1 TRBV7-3 CASSYGFYNEQFF TGTGCCAGCAGCTACGGATTTTACAATGAGCAGTTCTTC
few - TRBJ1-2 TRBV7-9 CASSLAEHIYNYGYTF TGTGCCAGCAGCTTAGCGGAACACATATATAACTACGGCTACACCTTC
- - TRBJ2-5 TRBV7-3 CASSLKMGGTQYF TGTGCCAGCAGCTTAAAAATGGGCGGGACCCAGTACTTC
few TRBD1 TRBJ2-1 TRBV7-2 CASRGGDRVYNEQFF TGTGCCAGCAGGGGGGGGGACAGGGTCTACAATGAGCAGTTCTTC
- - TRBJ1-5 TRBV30 CAWSRGSNQPQHF TGTGCCTGGAGTCGTGGTAGCAATCAGCCCCAGCATTTT
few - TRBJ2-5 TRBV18 CASSRGEGPETQYF TGTGCCAGCTCACGGGGAGAAGGGCCTGAGACCCAGTACTTC
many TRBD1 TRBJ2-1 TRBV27 CASSLSGGQVWNEQFF TGTGCCAGCAGTCTTTCCGGAGGACAGGTGTGGAATGAGCAGTTCTTC
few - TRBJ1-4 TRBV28 CAIQPRGQSNEKLFF TGTGCCATCCAGCCGCGGGGGCAGTCTAATGAAAAACTGTTTTTT
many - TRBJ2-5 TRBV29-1 CSGSRVQTQYF TGCAGCGGAAGCAGGGTACAGACCCAGTACTTC
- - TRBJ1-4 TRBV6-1 CASSDGGLFF TGTGCCAGCAGTGATGGAGGACTGTTTTTT
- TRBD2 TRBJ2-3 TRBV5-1 CASSFPTSGATDTQYF TGCGCCAGCAGCTTCCCTACTAGCGGGGCCACAGATACGCAGTATTTT
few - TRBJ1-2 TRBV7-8 CASHTRTSNLYGYTF TGTGCCAGCCACACCCGAACTTCAAATCTATACGGCTACACCTTC
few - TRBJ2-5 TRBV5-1 CASSLGGVINEQYF TGCGCCAGCAGCTTGGGAGGGGTGATAAATGAGCAGTACTTC
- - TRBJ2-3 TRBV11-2 CASSLVGVNTQYF TGTGCCAGCAGCTTAGTGGGAGTAAATACGCAGTATTTT
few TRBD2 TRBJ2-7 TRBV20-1 CSANSGGRIGEQYF TGCAGTGCTAATTCCGGCGGGAGGATTGGAGAGCAGTACTTC
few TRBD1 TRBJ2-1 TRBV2 CASSGGTDRGNEQFF TGTGCCAGCAGTGGGGGAACAGACAGGGGTAATGAGCAGTTCTTC
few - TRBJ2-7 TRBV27 CASRQGGNEQYF TGTGCCAGCAGGCAGGGTGGAAACGAGCAGTACTTC
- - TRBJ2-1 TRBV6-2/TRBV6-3 CASSYPLPGFDNEQFF TGTGCCAGCAGTTACCCGCTCCCGGGGTTCGACAATGAGCAGTTCTTC
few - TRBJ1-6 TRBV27 CASTELGAANSPLHF TGTGCCAGCACCGAATTGGGGGCGGCTAATTCACCCCTCCACTTT
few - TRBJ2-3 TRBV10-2 CAIWGASWSDTQYF TGCGCCATCTGGGGGGCTAGTTGGTCAGATACGCAGTATTTT
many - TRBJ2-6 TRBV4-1 CASSQMSGANVLTF TGCGCCAGCAGCCAGATGTCTGGGGCCAACGTCCTGACTTTC
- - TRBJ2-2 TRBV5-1 CASSLGQEDGELFF TGCGCCAGCAGCTTGGGGCAGGAGGACGGGGAGCTGTTTTTT
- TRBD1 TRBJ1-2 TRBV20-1 CSARDGGQSGYTF TGCAGTGCTAGAGATGGGGGACAGTCTGGCTACACCTTC
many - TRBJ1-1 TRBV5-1 CASSLDSGMNTEAFF TGCGCCAGCAGCTTGGACAGTGGGATGAACACTGAAGCTTTCTTT
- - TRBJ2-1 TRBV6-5 CTSSYSSFNEQFF TGTACCAGCAGTTATTCTAGCTTCAATGAGCAGTTCTTC
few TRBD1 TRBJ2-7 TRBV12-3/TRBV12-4 CASSLDRDPYEQYF TGTGCCAGCAGTCTCGACAGGGACCCCTACGAGCAGTACTTC
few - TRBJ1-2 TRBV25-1 CASSESTVYGYTF TGTGCCAGCAGTGAATCCACGGTCTATGGCTACACCTTC
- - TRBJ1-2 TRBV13 CASSPPQGQSYGYTF TGTGCCAGCAGCCCCCCCCAAGGGCAATCTTATGGCTACACCTTC
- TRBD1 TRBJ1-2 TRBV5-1 CASSLDGQGAGYTF TGCGCCAGCAGCTTGGATGGACAGGGGGCCGGCTACACCTTC
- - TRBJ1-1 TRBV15 CATSRDRVWTEAFF TGTGCCACCAGCAGAGACAGGGTATGGACTGAAGCTTTCTTT
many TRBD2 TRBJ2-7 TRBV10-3 CAISWDYSVEQYF TGTGCCATCTCGTGGGACTATTCTGTAGAGCAGTACTTC